One and the same sample provided the 14 T cell receptor beta chains below, sequenced in a study of shared clonotypes between healthy human individuals. Profiling relied on immunoSEQ multiplex PCR, and the TCRdb table lists in-frame clones only, not all of them. The data contain 90,000 to 100,000 clones, around 47% of them seen just once; the ten biggest clones take up over 13%. Sequenced sample: PBMCs. Source of these receptors: a woman aged 40-49 years in good health. Some clones in this sample may be carry-over from other donors' samples.

The chain links TRBV5-1 to TRBJ2-7; 13 nucleotides align to TRBD2. CDR1 and CDR2 from the germline V gene are SGHRS and YFSETQ. The CDR3 extends over 16 amino acids. Unmatched junction bases numbered 4, after V lost 4 bases and J lost 0 bases. The CDR3 DNA sequence: TGCGCCAGCAGCCCGAGGACTAGCGGGAGCTCCTACGAGCAGTACTTC. The encoded protein is CASSPRTSGSSYEQYF.

The CDR3: CASSSTDPTGEQYF. DNA for the CDR3: TGCGCCAGCAGCTCGACAGACCCGACAGGGGAGCAGTACTTC. V and J are TRBV5-1 and TRBJ2-7; 7 bases align to TRBD1. Trimming cost V 3 bases and J 7 bases; bases outside gene matches: 10. The length of the CDR3 is 14 residues. CDR1 and CDR2 from the germline V gene are SGHRS and YFSETQ. Together with reference TRBV5-1 and TRBJ2-7, the CDR3 gives the full variable domain: KAGVTQTPRYLIKTRGQQVTLSCSPISGHRSVSWYQQTPGQGLQFLFEYFSETQRNKGNFPGRFSGRQFSNSRSEMNVSTLELGDSALYLCASSSTDPTGEQYFGPGTRLTVT.

The rearrangement uses TRBV13 and TRBJ2-7; TRBD2 is a possible D gene (5 bases). The CDR3 is 15 residues long. The germline CDR1 and CDR2 sequences are PRHDT and FYEKMQ (reference sequence). Deletions cut 3 bases from V and 0 bases from J, with 12 bases between. The CDR3 is CASSFGLSSSYEQYF. CDR3 sequence (DNA): TGTGCCAGCAGCTTCGGACTCTCTAGCTCCTACGAGCAGTACTTC.

The rearrangement joins TRBV4-2 to TRBJ1-1; TRBD1 is a possible D gene (5 bases). The germline V gene has CDR1 LGHNA and CDR2 YNFKEQ. The CDR3 is 14 residues long. V was pared by 4 bases and J by 2 bases, with 11 bases between. The DNA of the CDR3 is TGTGCCAGCAGCCTTCGACAGAGCAACACTGAAGCTTTCTTT. Its translation is CASSLRQSNTEAFF.

This clone was seen at least ten times. The V gene is TRBV25-1, the J gene TRBJ1-6; D call uncertain. The CDR3 contains 12 residues. The ends were cut back, 2 bases at V and 15 bases at J, with 11 bases in the middle. CDR1 is MGHDK and CDR2 is SYGVNS in the germline V gene. CDR3 in amino acids: CASSESWQFLHF. Here the CDR3 DNA reads TGTGCCAGCAGTGAAAGTTGGCAGTTCCTCCACTTT.

The rearrangement uses TRBV4-2 and TRBJ2-1; TRBD2 matches at 13 bases. Germline CDR1 and CDR2: LGHNA and YNFKEQ. This CDR3 region has 16 residues. Germline trimming cut 3 bases from V and 8 bases from J; bases unmatched to any gene: 7. CDR3 loop: CASSHRTSGRMDEQFF. In nucleotides, the CDR3 is TGTGCCAGCAGCCATCGGACTAGCGGGAGAATGGATGAGCAGTTCTTC.

The V call is TRBV28, the J call TRBJ2-7, with 7 bases lining up with TRBD1. This CDR3 comprises 15 residues. Germline CDR1 is MDHEN and CDR2 is SYDVKM. Trimming took 6 bases from V and 2 from J; bases not matched to a gene: 10. CDR3 sequence reads: CASSPWTGGAYEQYF. The CDR3 coding sequence is TGTGCCAGCAGCCCATGGACAGGTGGAGCCTACGAGCAGTACTTC. Using reference TRBV28 and TRBJ2-7 for the parts outside the CDR3, the full variable domain is DVKVTQSSRYLVKRTGEKVFLECVQDMDHENMFWYRQDPGLGLRLIYFSYDVKMKEKGDIPEGYSVSREKKERFSLILESASTNQTSMYLCASSPWTGGAYEQYFGPGTRLTVT.

This clone was found a few times. This chain joins TRBV29-1 and TRBJ1-1; unclear D gene. Trimming left V 7 bases short and J 1 base short, with 13 bases between. The CDR3 has 13 residues. Germline CDR1 is SQVTM and CDR2 is ANQGSEA. The CDR3: CSGQKGGNTEAFF. The CDR3 coding sequence is TGCAGCGGCCAAAAGGGAGGGAACACTGAAGCTTTCTTT.

The chain recombines TRBV28 with TRBJ2-7; D remains unclear. CDR1 is MDHEN, CDR2 SYDVKM, per germline. The CDR3 has 11 amino acids. Trimming pared 6 bases from V and 3 bases from J, leaving 6 bases between. CDR3 bases: TGTGCCAGCAGGCTAAACTACGAGCAGTACTTC. Translation: CASRLNYEQYF.

There are many counts of this clone. This sequence joins TRBV11-2 and TRBJ2-5, with D maybe TRBD1 (5 bases). With 1 base removed from V and 2 bases from J, the gap between germline ends came to 20 bases. This CDR3 has 18 amino acids. In germline, CDR1 is SGHAT, CDR2 FQNNGV. CDR3 sequence: CASSLVTVPTRWQETQYF. The CDR3 nucleotides are TGTGCCAGCAGCTTAGTGACAGTCCCAACCAGGTGGCAAGAGACCCAGTACTTC.

In regard to this clone: A far larger clone is one nucleotide away, so this likely arose from a read error. The chain combines TRBV10-2 with TRBJ2-5; 10 nucleotides align to TRBD2. The germline gives CDR1 WSHSY, CDR2 SAAADI. The CDR3 is 13 residues long. As DNA, the CDR3 is TGCGCCAGCAGTCTAGCGGGAGTAGAGACCCGGTACTTC. Protein product: CASSLAGVETRYF.

This chain joins TRBV30 and TRBJ1-5; TRBD1 agrees at 9 bases. J was trimmed by 3 bases and V by 2 bases; bases with no gene match: 11. The CDR3 loop spans 17 amino acids. Looked up from germline, CDR1 is GTSNPN and CDR2 is SVGIG (reference sequence). CDR3 protein: CAWSIRDRVTLNQPQHF. CDR3 sequence (DNA): TGTGCCTGGAGTATCCGGGACAGGGTGACCCTCAATCAGCCCCAGCATTTT.

The chain links TRBV6-6 to TRBJ1-3; D not certain. Germline V gives CDR1 MNHNY, CDR2 SVGAGI (reference sequence). The CDR3 length is 16 residues. The V gene lost 6 bases and the J gene lost 0 bases, with 15 bases spanning the gap. The CDR3 is CASSLTRASSGNTIYF. CDR3 coding DNA: TGTGCCAGCAGCCTAACCCGGGCCAGCTCTGGAAACACCATATATTTT.

The chain employs TRBV9 and TRBJ1-1, with a weak D call TRBD1 (5 bases). The CDR3 extends over 15 amino acids. Between the trimmed V and J ends, which lost 0 bases and 3 bases, there was a span of 12 bases. Germline CDR1 reads SGDLS; CDR2 reads YYNGEE. The CDR3 coding sequence is TGTGCCAGCAGCGTAGAGGGGATCGCGGACACTGAAGCTTTCTTT. Its translation: CASSVEGIADTEAFF.